The rows below give T cell receptor beta chains drawn from one sample of a study of T-cell memory formation after mild COVID-19. One entry per CDR3 protein results from TCRdb running MiXCR on the 5' RACE reads. The data hold 500,000 to 550,000 distinct CDR3 sequences, with about a fifth observed a single time. Sequenced material: PBMCs or a T cell subset sorted from them (not recorded which). The receptors derive from an adult woman who had mild COVID-19 (a few samples of this study predate the infection). Cell type and time point are not known. CDR3s include the opening cysteine and the closing phenylalanine or tryptophan. Each record gives: J gene, D gene, clone size, V gene, CDR3 length, CDR3 DNA, CDR3 protein. D genes are given only for firm matches. Not every row has a clone size; where given, it reads once, few, many or a size class.

>TRBJ2-3|TRBD2|NA|TRBV14|15
TGTGCCAGCAGCCAACTAGCGGGAGAGGCAGATACGCAGTATTTT
CASSQLAGEADTQYF
>TRBJ1-6|NA|NA|TRBV2|14
TGTGCCAGCAGTGGGAGCGGCAGTGGTTCACCCCTCCACTTT
CASSGSGSGSPLHF
>TRBJ1-6|NA|NA|TRBV9|16
TGTGCCAGCAGCCCACACTCGAGCTCCTATAATTCACCCCTCCACTTT
CASSPHSSSYNSPLHF
>TRBJ2-1|NA|few|TRBV12-3/TRBV12-4|17
TGTGCCAGCAGTTCCTTCGGGGGCGGGAAGTCCTACAATGAGCAGTTCTTC
CASSSFGGGKSYNEQFF
>TRBJ2-7|NA|few|TRBV7-9|11
TGTGCCAGCAGCTTTCAGGACGAGCAGTACTTC
CASSFQDEQYF
>TRBJ1-6|TRBD1|NA|TRBV6-5|15
TGTGCCAGCAGCACGCAAACAGGGGGCGTTTCACCCCTCCACTTT
CASSTQTGGVSPLHF
>TRBJ2-4|TRBD1|few|TRBV5-1|16
TGCGCCAGCAGCTTGGAAGGGACAGGGTCGGGAAACATTCAGTACTTC
CASSLEGTGSGNIQYF
>TRBJ2-1|NA|NA|TRBV15|14
TGTGCCACCAGCATGATGGCCCAGGGCAATGAGCAGTTCTTC
CATSMMAQGNEQFF
>TRBJ1-2|NA|few|TRBV3-1|14
TGTGCCAGCAGCCAAGAGACACGGAACTATGGCTACACCTTC
CASSQETRNYGYTF
>TRBJ2-1|NA|few|TRBV20-1|12
TGCAGTGCTAGACACACGGGGGATGAGCAGTTCTTC
CSARHTGDEQFF
>TRBJ2-7|TRBD2|few|TRBV4-1|15
TGCGCCAGCAGCCAAGGACTAGCGGCTAACTACGAGCAGTACTTC
CASSQGLAANYEQYF
>TRBJ2-2|NA|NA|TRBV7-9|17
TGTGCCAGCAGCTCCCACTTGACAGGTCCGGACACCGGGGAGCTGTTTTTT
CASSSHLTGPDTGELFF
>TRBJ1-5|NA|NA|TRBV2|14
TGTGCCAGCTCGAACTCAGGGAGGAATCAGCCCCAGCATTTT
CASSNSGRNQPQHF
>TRBJ2-3|TRBD2|NA|TRBV5-1|18
TGCGCCAGCAGCTTGGTTGCTAGCGGGGGGCCTAGCACAGATACGCAGTATTTT
CASSLVASGGPSTDTQYF
>TRBJ1-5|NA|NA|TRBV20-1|13
TGCAGTGCTAGAGATCCTCCCGCAGCGGCCCAGCATTTT
CSARDPPAAAQHF
>TRBJ2-1|TRBD2|NA|TRBV7-9|14
TGTGCCAGCAGCTTGACTAGCGGGGCGGATGAGCAGTTCTTC
CASSLTSGADEQFF
>TRBJ2-7|NA|NA|TRBV10-3|16
TGTGCCATCAGTGACCCCAGCAGGGGGGATGGCTACGAGCAGTACTTC
CAISDPSRGDGYEQYF
>TRBJ1-4|TRBD1|few|TRBV12-3/TRBV12-4|16
TGTGCCAGCAGTCCCGAGTGGACAGGGCATGACGAAAAACTGTTTTTT
CASSPEWTGHDEKLFF
>TRBJ2-3|NA|once|TRBV20-1|15
TGCAGTGCTCAGGTTTATAGGGGCTCCACAGATACGCAGTATTTT
CSAQVYRGSTDTQYF
>TRBJ1-2|NA|NA|TRBV20-1|14
TGCAGTGCTAGAGCTTATAATGCTAACTATGGCTACACCTTC
CSARAYNANYGYTF
>TRBJ2-7|TRBD1|few|TRBV29-1|15
TGCAGCGTTGAGGAGGAAGGACAGGGCCCCTACGAGCAGTACTTC
CSVEEEGQGPYEQYF